The next 13 T cell receptor beta chains were all read from a single sample in a study of T cell repertoires in cytomegalovirus infection. TCRdb re-derived calls from the reads in MiXCR, one entry per CDR3 protein. The data contain about 680,000 distinct CDR3 sequences, roughly 24% of them singletons. Sequenced: CD8+ T cells from PBMCs. The origin of the receptors is a human donor in good health (CMV status not recorded). Some clones in this sample may be carry-over from other donors' samples.

The chain has TRBV6-2 or TRBV6-3 and TRBJ1-1; the match to TRBD1 covers 9 bases. V was clipped by 2 bases and J by 5 bases; unmatched bases: 3. Looked up from germline, CDR1 is MNHEY and CDR2 is SVGEGT. The CDR3 sequence is 14 residues long. The CDR3 sequence: CASSYVGTGTEAFF. Here the CDR3 DNA reads TGTGCCAGCAGTTACGTAGGGACAGGGACTGAAGCTTTCTTT.

In its sample, this clonotype was seen many times. V and J are TRBV7-2 and TRBJ2-1, with D maybe TRBD2 (7 bases). This CDR3 has 15 residues. The germline CDR1 and CDR2 sequences are SGHTA and FQGNSA. V gave up 1 base and J gave up 7 bases, with 14 bases separating them. The CDR3 reads CASSLVIQGGNEQFF. As DNA, the CDR3 is TGTGCCAGCAGCTTAGTTATACAGGGAGGGAATGAGCAGTTCTTC.

This clonotype was observed at least ten times. CDR3 sequence: CASSLWGDTEAFF. The CDR3 DNA sequence: TGTGCCAGCAGCCTATGGGGGGACACTGAAGCTTTCTTT. V usage is TRBV7-2 and J usage is TRBJ1-1; tentative D call: TRBD1 (5 bases). Trimming removed 5 bases from V and 3 bases from J, with 10 bases in between. This CDR3 region has 13 residues. Per germline, CDR1 SGHTA and CDR2 FQGNSA. The whole variable domain, remainder taken from reference TRBV7-2 and TRBJ1-1, is GAGVSQSPSNKVTEKGKDVELRCDPISGHTALYWYRQSLGQGLEFLIYFQGNSAPDKSGLPSDRFSAERTGGSVSTLTIQRTQQEDSAVYLCASSLWGDTEAFFGQGTRLTVV.

This chain joins TRBV2 and TRBJ2-1; 8 bases line up with TRBD2. Trimming took 2 bases from V and 4 from J; bases not matched to a gene: 7. CDR3 length: 16 residues. Germline V gives CDR1 SNHLY, CDR2 FYNNEI. The CDR3 nucleotides are TGTGCCAGCAGTGAACGGGCGGGGGGACCGTACAATGAGCAGTTCTTC. It yields the protein CASSERAGGPYNEQFF.

This clonotype was observed a few times. The genes are TRBV12-3 or TRBV12-4 and TRBJ1-6; D unresolved. The CDR3 runs to 13 residues. The V and J ends lost 5 bases and 8 bases respectively, with 10 bases between them. In DNA form, the CDR3 reads TGTGCCAGCAGTCCTGAGTTCGATTCACCCCTCCACTTT. Translated, it gives CASSPEFDSPLHF.

CDR3 DNA: TGTGCCAGCAGCCAAGCAGACGTTAGCACTGAAGCTTTCTTT. Amino acid sequence: CASSQADVSTEAFF. The rearrangement joins TRBV14 to TRBJ1-1; D unclear. The CDR3 is 14 amino acids. CDR1 and CDR2 from the germline V gene are SGHDN and FVKESK. V was trimmed by 1 base and J by 4 bases, leaving 10 bases between them.

This clonotype was detected many times. The chain is built from TRBV7-2 and TRBJ2-2; D could derive from TRBD1 or TRBD2 (5 bases each). Deletions cut 3 bases from V and 7 bases from J, with 9 bases between. The CDR3 extends over 13 amino acids. Germline V gives CDR1 SGHTA, CDR2 FQGNSA. DNA of the CDR3: TGTGCCAGCAGCTTTGGGACGTACGGGGAGCTGTTTTTT. Protein: CASSFGTYGELFF.

This chain connects TRBV2 to TRBJ1-1; D is uncertain. The CDR3 consists of 14 residues. The V end was cut by 7 bases, the J end by 3 bases, with 15 bases between. Looked up from germline, CDR1 is SNHLY and CDR2 is FYNNEI. CDR3 residues: CASIPGPWDTEAFF. The DNA for the CDR3 is TGTGCCAGCATACCTGGACCATGGGACACTGAAGCTTTCTTT.

This clonotype has just a few counts. This CDR3 is CASGLPMSAFF. CDR3 nucleotide sequence: TGTGCCAGCGGCCTTCCAATGAGTGCGTTCTTC. The rearrangement uses TRBV27 and TRBJ2-1, with D unresolved. Germline CDR1 is MNHEY and CDR2 is SMNVEV (reference sequence). With 8 bases removed from V and 15 bases from J, the gap between germline ends came to 17 bases. The CDR3 totals 11 residues.

This clonotype was recorded a few times. This chain uses TRBV7-9 with TRBJ2-2, with a weak D call TRBD2 (5 bases). Germline assignment: CDR1 SEHNR and CDR2 FQNEAQ (reference sequence). CDR3 size: 14 residues. Trimming removed 5 bases from V and 5 bases from J, with 12 bases in between. The CDR3 region is CASSHPPGTGELFF. The CDR3 region has the DNA TGTGCCAGCAGCCACCCCCCGGGGACCGGGGAGCTGTTTTTT.

The genes are TRBV4-1 and TRBJ2-7, with D possibly matching TRBD2 (5 bases). Germline CDR1 MGHRA, CDR2 YSYEKL. The CDR3 has 13 residues. Trimming pared 0 bases from V and 6 bases from J, leaving 9 bases between. CDR3 sequence reads: CASSQDRGFEQYV. The CDR3 DNA reads TGCGCCAGCAGCCAAGATCGGGGTTTCGAGCAGTACGTC.

This clonotype was seen many times. V gene TRBV19 combines with J gene TRBJ2-1; 7 bases match TRBD1. The germline gives CDR1 LNHDA, CDR2 SQIVND (reference sequence). This CDR3 has 15 residues. The ends lost 5 bases at V and 4 bases at J; junction bases unmatched: 8. CDR3 amino acids: CASSQPGTDYNEQFF. Here the CDR3 DNA reads TGTGCCAGTAGTCAACCCGGGACAGATTACAATGAGCAGTTCTTC.

This clonotype has just a few counts. J is TRBJ2-7 and V is TRBV10-3; no firm D call. The CDR3 extends over 14 amino acids. Trimming left V 3 bases short and J 0 bases short, with 9 bases between. The germline V gene encodes CDR1 ENHRY and CDR2 SYGVKD. CDR3 DNA: TGTGCCATCAGTGATCGAAACGTCTCCTACGAGCAGTACGTC. This gives the protein CAISDRNVSYEQYV.